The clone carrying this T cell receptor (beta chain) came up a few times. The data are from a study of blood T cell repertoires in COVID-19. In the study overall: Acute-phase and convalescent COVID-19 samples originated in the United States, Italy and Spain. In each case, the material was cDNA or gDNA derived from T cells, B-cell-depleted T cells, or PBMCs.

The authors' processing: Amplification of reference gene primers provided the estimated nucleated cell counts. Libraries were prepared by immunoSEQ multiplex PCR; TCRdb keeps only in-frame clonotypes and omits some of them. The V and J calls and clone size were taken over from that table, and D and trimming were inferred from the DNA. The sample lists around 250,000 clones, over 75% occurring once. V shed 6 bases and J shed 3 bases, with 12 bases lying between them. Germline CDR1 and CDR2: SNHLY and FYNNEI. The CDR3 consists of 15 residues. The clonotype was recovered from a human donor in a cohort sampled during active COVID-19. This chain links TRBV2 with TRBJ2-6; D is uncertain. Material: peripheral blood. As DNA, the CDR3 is TGTGCCAGCAGCTCCACTTTGGTTGGGGCCAACGTCCTGACTTTC. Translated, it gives CASSSTLVGANVLTF.